The sample holds a few counts of the clone carrying this T cell receptor (beta chain). Produced via immunoSEQ multiplex PCR; TCRdb's table is partial and in-frame only. Among around 5,000 clones listed, around 21% were seen once. This record comes from a study of sequential checkpoint blockade in melanoma. The CDR3 is 12 amino acids. Trimming left V 5 bases short and J 3 bases short, with 9 bases between. Germline-derived CDR1 and CDR2 are SGDLS and YYNGEE. Treatment reported: randomized to nivolumab then ipilimumab (arm A) or the reverse (arm B). The V gene is TRBV9, the J gene TRBJ2-7; no definite D call. The TCR sequence derives from a human donor with melanoma. This sample comprised tumor tissue (inferred from file names), obtained from a patient given nivolumab and ipilimumab in sequence. CDR3 DNA sequence: TGTGCCAGCAGTCCATCAGACTACGAGCAGTACTTC. Protein sequence: CASSPSDYEQYF.